The 23 T cell receptor beta chains reported below all come from one sample, sequenced in a study of identical twins. TCRdb ran MiXCR on the 5' RACE reads and lists one entry per CDR3 protein. Of 1.5 million to 2 million distinct CDR3 sequences in the sample, about 32% were seen once. The sample was cord blood. The origin of the receptors is a newborn girl in good health.

This clonotype was observed at least ten times. This rearrangement joins TRBV13 to TRBJ2-1; D not resolved. Germline assignment: CDR1 PRHDT and CDR2 FYEKMQ (reference sequence). V was trimmed by 2 bases and J by 4 bases, leaving 12 bases between them. The CDR3 runs to 15 residues. In DNA form, the CDR3 reads TGTGCCAGCAGCTTAACGGGCCACAGATACAATGAGCAGTTCTTC. This encodes CASSLTGHRYNEQFF.

V is TRBV25-1 and J is TRBJ2-2; 9 bases align to TRBD2. This CDR3 contains 17 residues. The junction had 5 bases not matched to a gene; V was cut back by 3 bases and J by 0 bases. CDR1 MGHDK and CDR2 SYGVNS come from the germline V gene. CDR3 in DNA: TGTGCCAGCAGTGAGCGACTAGCGGACTCGAACACCGGGGAGCTGTTTTTT. It codes for CASSERLADSNTGELFF. Looking up the rest from reference TRBV25-1 and TRBJ2-2 gives the full variable domain: EADIYQTPRYLVIGTGKKITLECSQTMGHDKMYWYQQDPGMELHLIHYSYGVNSTEKGDLSSESTVSRIRTEHFPLTLESARPSHTSQYLCASSERLADSNTGELFFGEGSRLTVL.

Only a few counts were recorded for this clonotype. This sequence joins TRBV7-2 and TRBJ1-6, with D possibly being TRBD1 (5 bases). CDR3 size: 17 residues. The germline V gene has CDR1 SGHTA and CDR2 FQGNSA. V lost 2 bases and J lost 8, with 19 bases in between. The CDR3 is CASSLSRDLREDSPLHF. CDR3 coding DNA: TGTGCCAGCAGCTTAAGTAGGGACCTCAGGGAAGATTCACCCCTCCACTTT.

Only a few counts were recorded for this clonotype. The chain joins TRBV12-3 or TRBV12-4 to TRBJ2-1; 11 bases line up with TRBD2. CDR3 length: 16 residues. V was pared by 5 bases and J by 2 bases, with 5 bases of the junction left unmatched. This CDR3 is CASSPLAGETYNEQFF. CDR3 coding DNA: TGTGCCAGCAGTCCACTAGCGGGAGAGACCTACAATGAGCAGTTCTTC.

This clonotype was recorded a few times. This chain uses TRBV29-1 with TRBJ2-1; 10 bases align to TRBD1. CDR1 and CDR2 from the germline V gene are SQVTM and ANQGSEA. The CDR3 has 15 amino acids. The J segment lost 6 bases and the V segment lost 4 bases, leaving 9 bases of the junction unmatched. The CDR3 spells CSVVLLRTGGNEQFF. CDR3 nucleotides: TGCAGCGTTGTACTCCTAAGGACAGGGGGCAATGAGCAGTTCTTC.

This clonotype was seen a single time. This chain connects TRBV20-1 to TRBJ2-7, with a possible D match to TRBD2 (6 bases). Trimming removed 0 bases at V and 4 bases at J, with 10 bases between. Germline-derived CDR1 and CDR2 are DFQATT and SNEGSKA (reference sequence). The CDR3 loop spans 13 amino acids. This CDR3 is CSAREGGGYEQYF. CDR3 coding DNA: TGCAGTGCTAGAGAGGGAGGTGGGTACGAGCAGTACTTC.

The gene calls are TRBV7-9 and TRBJ1-2; no clear D gene. Germline CDR1 and CDR2: SEHNR and FQNEAQ (reference sequence). V lost 1 base to trimming and J lost 4 bases, with 13 bases between them. This CDR3 has 15 amino acids. This CDR3 is CASSLDSGISYGYTF. The CDR3 nucleotides read TGTGCCAGCAGCTTAGATTCAGGAATATCCTATGGCTACACCTTC.

Comment on this clonotype: Germline and junction disagree at one end, which may indicate a read error. V gene TRBV6-5 combines with J gene TRBJ2-3; TRBD2 matches 11 bases. Looked up from germline, CDR1 is MNHEY and CDR2 is SVGAGI. The CDR3 length is 15 residues. The CDR3 loop reads CANSYGLAGPDTQYF. The CDR3 DNA reads TGTGCCAACAGTTACGGACTAGCGGGCCCAGATACGCAGTATTTT.

Only a few counts were recorded for this clonotype. This chain joins TRBV6-4 and TRBJ1-2; D is ambiguous. The germline CDR1 and CDR2 sequences are MRHNA and SNTAGT. Trimming shortened V by 6 bases and J by 4 bases, and 18 bases separated the two germline ends. The CDR3 consists of 15 residues. The chain's CDR3 is CASSAQFRNGYGYTF. CDR3 coding DNA: TGTGCCAGCAGCGCCCAGTTCAGGAATGGCTATGGCTACACCTTC.

The chain couples TRBV6-1 to TRBJ1-1; no clear D. Between the trimmed V and J ends, which lost 8 bases and 5 bases, there was a span of 15 bases. From germline, CDR1 is MNHNS and CDR2 SASEGT. The CDR3 length is 13 residues. CDR3 DNA: TGTGCCAGCCATCCGAAAGGAAGGACTGAAGCTTTCTTT. Its translation: CASHPKGRTEAFF.

This clonotype came up a few times. The chain has TRBV27 and TRBJ2-3; no firm D call. The CDR3 is 12 residues long. Germline V gene data show CDR1 as MNHEY and CDR2 as SMNVEV (reference sequence). Trimming removed 8 bases from V and 0 bases from J, with 6 bases in between. CDR3 nucleotides: TGTGCCAGCGGTTATAGCACAGATACGCAGTATTTT. It specifies CASGYSTDTQYF.

This clonotype was observed a handful of times. The V gene is TRBV7-2, the J gene TRBJ1-2; no clear D gene. The germline V gene has CDR1 SGHTA and CDR2 FQGNSA. The CDR3 is 19 amino acids. The V end was cut by 5 bases, the J end by 0 bases, with 25 bases between. Written as DNA, the CDR3 is TGTGCCAGCAGCCAACTAACCGAGGCCAAAGCGAAACCTAACTATGGCTACACCTTC. This codes for CASSQLTEAKAKPNYGYTF.

This clonotype was detected many times. The chain has TRBV11-2 and TRBJ2-5, with D tentatively TRBD1 or TRBD2 (5 bases each). Trimming pared 0 bases from V and 4 bases from J, leaving 9 bases between. This CDR3 region has 14 residues. Germline CDR1 reads SGHAT; CDR2 reads FQNNGV. The DNA for the CDR3 is TGTGCCAGCAGCTTAGATGTTGGGGGAGAGACCCAGTACTTC. It encodes CASSLDVGGETQYF.

The chain has TRBV6-5 and TRBJ1-2, with D possibly TRBD1 on 6 matching bases. The germline CDR1 and CDR2 sequences are MNHEY and SVGAGI. CDR3 length equals 16 residues. Trimming took off 2 bases at V and 4 bases at J, with 17 bases between the two ends. The CDR3 sequence: CASSYIVGQTLYGYTF. The CDR3 bases are TGTGCCAGCAGTTACATTGTCGGACAGACCCTCTATGGCTACACCTTC.

The V and J genes are TRBV12-3 or TRBV12-4 and TRBJ2-1; 10 positions match TRBD2. Trimming cost V 3 bases and J 0 bases; bases outside gene matches: 5. The CDR3 has 17 amino acids. The CDR3 DNA is TGTGCCAGCAGTTTTACTAGCGGGGCGAGCTCCTACAATGAGCAGTTCTTC. Translation gives CASSFTSGASSYNEQFF.

This chain links TRBV6-1 with TRBJ2-7, with TRBD1 identical over 8 bases. The CDR3 is 13 amino acids. Germline-derived CDR1 and CDR2 are MNHNS and SASEGT. J gave up 0 bases and V 9 bases, and 4 bases lay outside the gene matches. The CDR3: CARDRASSYEQYF. The CDR3, as DNA: TGTGCCAGGGACAGGGCGAGCTCCTACGAGCAGTACTTC.

The gene calls are TRBV5-6 and TRBJ1-2; D gene ambiguous. Germline V gene data show CDR1 as SGHDT and CDR2 as YYEEEE. The V and J ends lost 7 bases and 2 bases respectively, with 15 bases between them. The CDR3 consists of 14 residues. The CDR3 bases are TGTGCCAGCCACCTAACAACAGTGAACTATGGCTACACCTTC. Encoded protein: CASHLTTVNYGYTF. Combining the CDR3 with reference TRBV5-6 and TRBJ1-2 gives the whole variable domain DAGVTQSPTHLIKTRGQQVTLRCSPKSGHDTVSWYQQALGQGPQFIFQYYEEEERQRGNFPDRFSGHQFPNYSSELNVNALLLGDSALYLCASHLTTVNYGYTFGSGTRLTVV.

Here the CDR3 reads CSAARVGSYNSPLHF. In nucleotides, the CDR3 is TGCAGTGCTGCCAGGGTGGGAAGCTATAATTCACCCCTCCACTTT. The chain links TRBV20-1 to TRBJ1-6, with D possibly being TRBD1 (5 bases). The CDR3 sequence is 15 residues long. V lost 5 bases and J lost 3, with 14 bases in between. Germline V gives CDR1 DFQATT, CDR2 SNEGSKA (reference sequence).

The sample holds many counts of this clonotype. The chain recombines TRBV29-1 with TRBJ2-4; weak D call: TRBD1 (5 bases). Germline V gives CDR1 SQVTM, CDR2 ANQGSEA. V dropped 0 bases and J dropped 0 bases, with 9 bases sitting between them. The CDR3 covers 15 residues. CDR3 residues: CSVEDFQGAKNIQYF. The CDR3 coding sequence is TGCAGCGTTGAAGACTTTCAGGGAGCCAAAAACATTCAGTACTTC.

The table lists this clonotype with a few counts. The genes are TRBV20-1 and TRBJ2-6, with D uncertain. The germline V gene encodes CDR1 DFQATT and CDR2 SNEGSKA (reference sequence). The CDR3 extends over 14 amino acids. V lost 0 bases and J lost 0, with 3 bases in between. CDR3 region: CSARDASGANVLTF. The CDR3 DNA reads as TGCAGTGCTAGAGATGCCTCTGGGGCCAACGTCCTGACTTTC.

The chain links TRBV3-1 to TRBJ1-1, with D tentatively TRBD1 (6 bases). The CDR3 runs 15 residues. Germline CDR1 is LGHDT and CDR2 is YNNKEL (reference sequence). Trimming left V 4 bases short and J 1 base short, with 13 bases between. DNA of the CDR3: TGTGCCAGCAGCCTCCGGGGGGCGGCGAACACTGAAGCTTTCTTT. Protein sequence: CASSLRGAANTEAFF. Looking up the rest from reference TRBV3-1 and TRBJ1-1 gives the full variable domain: DTAVSQTPKYLVTQMGNDKSIKCEQNLGHDTMYWYKQDSKKFLKIMFSYNNKELIINETVPNRFSPKSPDKAHLNLHINSLELGDSAVYFCASSLRGAANTEAFFGQGTRLTVV.

The chain joins TRBV20-1 to TRBJ2-7; 7 bases map to TRBD2. This CDR3 region has 13 residues. CDR1 and CDR2 (germline): DFQATT, SNEGSKA (reference sequence). The ends lost 6 bases at V and 2 bases at J; junction bases unmatched: 7. The CDR3 here is CSAPTSYPYEQYF. CDR3 DNA sequence: TGCAGTGCCCCGACTAGCTACCCCTACGAGCAGTACTTC.

CDR3 sequence reads: CASLRLAGYEQYF. The CDR3, as DNA: TGTGCCAGCCTAAGACTAGCGGGCTACGAGCAGTACTTC. This chain links TRBV6-6 with TRBJ2-7; 10 positions match TRBD2. J gave up 3 bases and V 8 bases, and 4 bases lay outside the gene matches. The CDR3 consists of 13 residues. Per the germline V gene, CDR1 is MNHNY and CDR2 is SVGAGI (reference sequence).